These T cell receptor beta chains were read from a single sample in a study of blood T cell repertoires in COVID-19. Produced via immunoSEQ multiplex PCR; TCRdb's table is partial and in-frame only. The table lists more than 150,000 clones, about 85% of them singletons. Specimen: peripheral blood. Every receptor here comes from an elderly woman with acute or convalescent COVID-19. The CDR3 runs from the conserved cysteine through the conserved F or W. A D gene is named only where the DNA matches it firmly. Some rows mark clone size as missing; the rest say once, few, many or name a class of expanded clone.

- TRBJ1-1 - TRBV5-1 CASSLGGHSEAFF TGCGCCAGCAGCTTGGGGGGACACTCAGAAGCTTTCTTT
TRBD2 TRBJ2-1 - TRBV7-2 CASSRSLLAGGSYNEQFF TGTGCCAGCAGCCGTAGCCTCCTAGCGGGGGGCTCCTACAATGAGCAGTTCTTC
TRBD1 TRBJ2-4 - TRBV7-9 CASSLVGTEGIQYF TGTGCCAGCAGCTTAGTGGGGACAGAAGGCATTCAGTACTTC
- TRBJ1-2 - TRBV6-2/TRBV6-3 CASSYAGSHGYTF TGTGCCAGCAGTTACGCAGGATCTCATGGCTACACCTTC
- TRBJ1-1 - TRBV5-6 CASSWGPQGNTEAFF TGTGCCAGCAGCTGGGGGCCCCAGGGGAACACTGAAGCTTTCTTT
- TRBJ2-3 - TRBV5-1 CASSLEPAADTQYF TGCGCCAGCAGCTTGGAGCCCGCGGCGGATACGCAGTATTTT
- TRBJ1-2 - TRBV6-5 CASSHQGPYGYTF TGTGCCAGCAGTCATCAGGGCCCCTATGGCTACACCTTC
- TRBJ1-6 - TRBV5-1 CASSIREGNSPLHF TGCGCCAGCAGCATCAGGGAGGGGAATTCACCCCTCCACTTT
- TRBJ1-1 - TRBV21-1 CASSKENRGNTEAFF TGTGCCAGCAGCAAAGAGAACAGGGGGAACACTGAAGCTTTCTTT
TRBD1 TRBJ1-1 - TRBV14 CASSLTGIEAFF TGTGCCAGCAGCTTGACAGGGATAGAAGCTTTCTTT
- TRBJ1-2 once TRBV16 CASSPQAGRNYGYTF TGTGCCAGCAGCCCCCAGGCGGGGAGGAACTATGGCTACACCTTC
- TRBJ2-7 few TRBV3-1/TRBV3-2 CASSPRVGRPYEQYF TGTGCCAGCAGCCCCCGGGTCGGGAGACCCTACGAGCAGTACTTC
TRBD2 TRBJ2-7 once TRBV18 CASSSGLAGGEQYF TGTGCCAGCTCATCGGGACTAGCGGGAGGAGAGCAGTACTTC
TRBD1 TRBJ1-4 - TRBV14 CASSQATGGGEKLFF TGTGCCAGCAGCCAAGCGACAGGGGGGGGTGAAAAACTGTTTTTT
- TRBJ1-2 - TRBV19 CASSIDPGVGYTF TGTGCCAGTAGTATAGATCCAGGGGTAGGCTACACCTTC
TRBD1 TRBJ2-3 - TRBV3-1/TRBV3-2 CASSATGRSTDTQYF TGTGCCAGCAGCGCGACAGGGAGAAGCACAGATACGCAGTATTTT
- TRBJ2-2 - TRBV19 CATRGGVSGELFF TGTGCCACTAGGGGAGGTGTTTCCGGGGAGCTGTTTTTT
- TRBJ2-2 - TRBV7-2 CASSLGAGPNTGELFF TGTGCCAGCAGCTTAGGGGCAGGGCCGAACACCGGGGAGCTGTTTTTT
- TRBJ2-1 - TRBV18 CASSPNVSSYNEQFF TGTGCCAGCTCACCCAATGTTAGCTCCTACAATGAGCAGTTCTTC
TRBD2 TRBJ2-5 - TRBV7-3 CASSLNSGSSETQYF TGTGCCAGCAGCTTAAATAGCGGGAGTTCAGAGACCCAGTACTTC
- TRBJ2-1 - TRBV5-1 CASSLGGMGNEQFF TGCGCCAGCAGCTTGGGCGGGATGGGCAATGAGCAGTTCTTC
TRBD1 TRBJ1-2 few TRBV5-1 CASSSGQGLDGYTF TGCGCCAGCAGCTCTGGACAGGGACTCGATGGCTACACCTTC
- TRBJ2-1 - TRBV6-2/TRBV6-3 CASSYLRSKQFF TGTGCCAGCAGTTATCTGCGAAGCAAGCAGTTCTTC
TRBD2 TRBJ2-3 - TRBV11-3 CASSLRERGGPGDTQYF TGTGCCAGCAGCTTAAGAGAGCGGGGGGGCCCCGGAGATACGCAGTATTTT
- TRBJ1-4 - TRBV10-2 CASSDGGSNEKLFF TGCGCCAGCAGTGATGGAGGGTCTAATGAAAAACTGTTTTTT
- TRBJ2-3 - TRBV7-2 CASSLDVGTDTQYF TGTGCCAGCAGCTTAGATGTCGGCACAGATACGCAGTATTTT
- TRBJ2-3 - TRBV5-4 CASSLGAASTDTQYF TGTGCCAGCAGCCTAGGGGCGGCTAGCACAGATACGCAGTATTTT
- TRBJ2-2 - TRBV3-1/TRBV3-2 CASSQGLNTGELFF TGTGCCAGCAGCCAGGGACTGAACACCGGGGAGCTGTTTTTT
TRBD1 TRBJ1-2 few TRBV11-2 CASSLERGQGAIF TGTGCCAGCAGCTTAGAGAGAGGACAGGGTGCCATTTTC
- TRBJ1-3 - TRBV5-4 CASSLGHVSSGNTIYF TGTGCCAGCAGCCTCGGACACGTTAGCTCTGGAAACACCATATATTTT
TRBD1 TRBJ2-7 - TRBV9 CASSPQSGTGGYEQYF TGTGCCAGCAGCCCACAGTCGGGGACAGGGGGCTACGAGCAGTACTTC
- TRBJ2-1 once TRBV19 CASKNYGNEQFF TGTGCCAGTAAAAACTATGGCAATGAGCAGTTCTTC
- TRBJ1-3 - TRBV5-4 CASSPGSLSGNTIYF TGTGCCAGCAGCCCGGGATCCCTCTCTGGAAACACCATATATTTT
- TRBJ1-2 - TRBV6-4 CASSDGGRGYTF TGTGCCAGCAGTGACGGAGGGAGAGGCTACACCTTC
- TRBJ1-5 few TRBV5-6 CASSLWGGYSNQPQHF TGTGCCAGCAGCTTGTGGGGGGGCTATAGCAATCAGCCCCAGCATTTT
- TRBJ1-5 - TRBV19 CASSTPSRAGNQPQHF TGTGCCAGTAGTACCCCTTCCCGCGCCGGCAATCAGCCCCAGCATTTT
TRBD1 TRBJ1-2 once TRBV12-3/TRBV12-4 CASSSTGNYGYTF TGTGCCAGCAGTTCGACAGGGAACTATGGCTACACCTTC
TRBD2 TRBJ2-7 - TRBV9 CASSVGGSGNEQYF TGTGCCAGCAGCGTAGGCGGGAGCGGCAACGAGCAGTACTTC
TRBD1 TRBJ2-5 - TRBV3-1/TRBV3-2 CASSQLTGGSETQYF TGTGCCAGCAGCCAATTGACAGGGGGGTCGGAGACCCAGTACTTC
TRBD2 TRBJ2-5 - TRBV7-6 CASSLSLMRGGLGETQYF TGTGCCAGCAGCTTAAGTCTTATGCGGGGGGGCCTCGGTGAGACCCAGTACTTC
- TRBJ2-3 - TRBV29-1 CSVEDSTDTQYF TGCAGCGTGGAGGACAGCACAGATACGCAGTATTTT
- TRBJ2-7 once TRBV19 CASRLSGTTSYEQYF TGTGCCAGTAGACTTTCCGGGACAACCTCCTACGAGCAGTACTTC
- TRBJ2-6 - TRBV5-7 CASSLANRLATGANVLTF TGTGCCAGCAGCTTGGCCAACAGGTTGGCGACTGGGGCCAACGTCCTGACTTTC
TRBD1 TRBJ1-1 - TRBV5-4 CASSLDLRQGVSEAFF TGTGCCAGCAGCTTGGACCTCAGACAGGGGGTTTCTGAAGCTTTCTTT
- TRBJ1-1 - TRBV3-1/TRBV3-2 CASSQVENTEAFF TGTGCCAGCAGCCAAGTAGAGAACACTGAAGCTTTCTTT
- TRBJ1-1 - TRBV19 CASATLWDTEAFF TGTGCCAGCGCGACACTTTGGGACACTGAAGCTTTCTTT
TRBD1 TRBJ1-2 - TRBV18 CASSSPIKLGQGDYGYTF TGTGCCAGCTCATCTCCAATCAAGTTGGGACAGGGTGACTATGGCTACACCTTC
TRBD2 TRBJ2-5 - TRBV9 CASSPRPGGETQYF TGTGCCAGCAGCCCCCGACCCGGGGGGGAGACCCAGTACTTC
TRBD1 TRBJ2-2 - TRBV2 CASRMTGANTGELFF TGTGCCAGCAGAATGACAGGGGCGAACACCGGGGAGCTGTTTTTT
TRBD1 TRBJ1-2 - TRBV7-2 CASSFEGANLSGYTF TGTGCCAGCAGCTTCGAGGGGGCGAACCTCTCTGGCTACACCTTC
TRBD1 TRBJ1-2 - TRBV2 CASSVGTGFLWGGYTF TGTGCCAGCAGTGTGGGGACAGGGTTCCTTTGGGGTGGCTACACCTTC
- TRBJ1-5 - TRBV6-6 CASSPTLDSRGNQPQHF TGTGCCAGCAGTCCGACCCTGGACAGTCGGGGCAATCAGCCCCAGCATTTT
TRBD1 TRBJ1-4 - TRBV30 CASPSPGQGHEKLFF TGTGCCTCCCCATCCCCGGGACAGGGGCATGAAAAACTGTTTTTT
- TRBJ2-7 - TRBV19 CASSPGHVGYEQYF TGTGCCAGTAGTCCAGGACATGTTGGTTACGAGCAGTACTTC